Sequencing of this T cell receptor beta chain was carried out in a study of cytomegalovirus exposure and HLA in healthy donors. As for the study in general: According to later analysis, the same platform produced the roughly 130 validation and some 680 first-cohort repertoires.

About this clone: The antigen is unknown.

Some clones are missing from TCRdb's copy, which holds only in-frame ones; the method was immunoSEQ multiplex PCR. The sample contains about 120,000 clones, around 90% of which appear only once. Overall study findings and caveats: Specificity for CMV antigens was confirmed in vitro for a few of the CMV-associated chains. In a later analysis, first-cohort TCR clusters were found to tend to co-occur in the approximately 110 validation repertoires.

V was clipped by 7 bases and J by 0 bases; unmatched bases: 5. Germline assignment: CDR1 SGHDN and CDR2 FVKESK. The CDR3 loop spans 15 amino acids. The V and J genes are TRBV14 and TRBJ2-1, with 8 nucleotides matching TRBD2. This clonotype was obtained from a woman under 30 in good health and CMV-seronegative. Sequencing was performed on PBMCs. The CDR3 bases are TGTGCCAGCACAAGGAGCGGGGGCTCCTACAATGAGCAGTTCTTC. Its translation is CASTRSGGSYNEQFF.